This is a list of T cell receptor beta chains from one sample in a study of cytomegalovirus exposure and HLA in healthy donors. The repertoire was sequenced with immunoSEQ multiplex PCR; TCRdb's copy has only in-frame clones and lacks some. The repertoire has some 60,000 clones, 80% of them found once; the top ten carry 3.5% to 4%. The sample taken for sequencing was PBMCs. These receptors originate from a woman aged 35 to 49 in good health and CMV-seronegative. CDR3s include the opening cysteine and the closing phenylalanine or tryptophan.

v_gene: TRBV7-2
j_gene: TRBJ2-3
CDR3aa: CASSLGPSGRGDTQYF

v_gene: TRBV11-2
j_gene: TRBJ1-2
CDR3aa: CASSLVPGDYGYTF

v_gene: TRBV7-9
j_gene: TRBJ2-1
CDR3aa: CASQPPRLAGTYNEQFF

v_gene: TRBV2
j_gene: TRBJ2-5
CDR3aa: CASSEALGFQETQYF

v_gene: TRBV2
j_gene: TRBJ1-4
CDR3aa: CASRGDSLLSQLFF

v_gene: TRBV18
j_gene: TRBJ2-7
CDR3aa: CASSPPGGGRAREQYF

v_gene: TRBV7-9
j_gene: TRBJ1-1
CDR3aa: CASSSTGGWSTEAFF

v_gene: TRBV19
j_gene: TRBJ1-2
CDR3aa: CASSPQGASYGYTF

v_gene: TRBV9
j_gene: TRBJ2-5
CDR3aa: CASSVSGRARGETQYF

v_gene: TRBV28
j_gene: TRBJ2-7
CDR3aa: CASSLPNGGEQYF

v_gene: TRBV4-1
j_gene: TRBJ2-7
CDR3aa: CASSQDNTGPGREQYF

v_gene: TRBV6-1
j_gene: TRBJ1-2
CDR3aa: CASSPPDNYGYTF

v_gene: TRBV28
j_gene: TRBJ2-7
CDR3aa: CASSPGTSGTLYEQYF

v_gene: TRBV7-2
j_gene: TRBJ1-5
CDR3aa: CASSLDRGLRQPQHF

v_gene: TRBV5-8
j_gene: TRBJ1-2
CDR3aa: CASSLEQNYGYTF

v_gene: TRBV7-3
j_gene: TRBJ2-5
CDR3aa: CASSYTGGLGQETQYF

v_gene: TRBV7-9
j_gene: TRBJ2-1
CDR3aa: CAGAASSYNEQFF

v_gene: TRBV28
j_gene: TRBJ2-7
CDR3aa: CASSPSGEQYF

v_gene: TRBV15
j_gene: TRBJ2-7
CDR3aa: CATSRVGGISTNEQYF

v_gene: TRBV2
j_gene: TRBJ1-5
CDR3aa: CASSAWSQPQHF

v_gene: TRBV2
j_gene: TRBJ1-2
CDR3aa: CASSAQGNPNYGYTF

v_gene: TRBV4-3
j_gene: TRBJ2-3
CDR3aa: CASSRTSVFTDTQYF

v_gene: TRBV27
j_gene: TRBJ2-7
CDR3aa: CATSAGSEQYF

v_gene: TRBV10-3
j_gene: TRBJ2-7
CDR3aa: CAISESGTSLYEQYF